Reported below is one T cell receptor (beta chain). This record belongs to a study of blood T cell repertoires in COVID-19. About the study: Samples of COVID-19 (acute and convalescent) were obtained from the United States, Italy and Spain. From T cells, B-cell-depleted T cells, or PBMCs came the material, which was cDNA or gDNA.

CDR1 and CDR2 (germline): LGHNA, YSLEER. CDR3 length: 16 residues. V was clipped by 3 bases and J by 0 bases, with 11 bases between them. Authors' processing steps: Scientists estimated how many nucleated cells there were by amplifying reference gene primers. The repertoire was sequenced with immunoSEQ multiplex PCR; TCRdb's copy has only in-frame clones and lacks some. V, J and clone size reflect that table, while D and trimming were determined from the DNA. In the table there are about 83,000 clones, 86% of which are singletons. The sequenced sample was peripheral blood. This clonotype originated in a man aged 50-59 years with active COVID-19. The chain joins TRBV4-3 to TRBJ2-2; tentative D call: TRBD1 (7 bases). The CDR3 protein is CASSHGRGANTGELFF. As DNA, the CDR3 is TGCGCCAGCAGCCATGGCAGGGGGGCGAACACCGGGGAGCTGTTTTTT.